Shown below are 15 T cell receptor beta chains from a single sample sequenced in a study of cytomegalovirus exposure and HLA in healthy donors. Use of 60 Vbeta and 13 Jbeta primers characterized the PCR. Sequencing used immunoSEQ multiplex PCR; TCRdb keeps in-frame clones, though not all of them. The sample lists approximately 110,000 clones, about 73% occurring once. The sample comprised PBMCs. The receptors were sampled from a woman aged 40-49 years in good health and CMV-seronegative.

The sample holds a few counts of this clone. The chain uses TRBV28 and TRBJ2-7, with 8 bases that match TRBD2. This CDR3 has 17 amino acids. Germline V gene data show CDR1 as MDHEN and CDR2 as SYDVKM. Trimming took 6 bases from V and 2 from J; bases not matched to a gene: 15. The CDR3 region is CASRSAADGRAPYEQYF. The DNA of the CDR3 is TGTGCCAGCAGATCCGCCGCAGACGGGAGGGCCCCCTACGAGCAGTACTTC.

The chain employs TRBV29-1 and TRBJ2-3, with 15 bases that match TRBD2. The junction had 2 bases not matched to a gene; V was cut back by 6 bases and J by 4 bases. The CDR3 extends over 14 amino acids. Germline lookup yields CDR1 SQVTM and CDR2 ANQGSEA. CDR3 DNA: TGCAGCGTGGGGACTAGCGGGAGGTCAGATACGCAGTATTTT. It is translated as CSVGTSGRSDTQYF.

This clone was counted between two and nine times. This chain joins TRBV5-6 and TRBJ1-4; possibly TRBD1 for D (6 bases). From germline, CDR1 is SGHDT and CDR2 YYEEEE. The V and J ends lost 4 bases and 8 bases respectively, with 15 bases between them. CDR3 length equals 14 residues. The CDR3 nucleotides read TGTGCCAGCAGCGGTCAGGGGCGGGGGGAAAAACTGTTTTTT. Translated, it gives CASSGQGRGEKLFF. Complete variable domain (other parts from reference TRBV5-6 and TRBJ1-4): DAGVTQSPTHLIKTRGQQVTLRCSPKSGHDTVSWYQQALGQGPQFIFQYYEEEERQRGNFPDRFSGHQFPNYSSELNVNALLLGDSALYLCASSGQGRGEKLFFGSGTQLSVL.

This chain joins TRBV5-4 and TRBJ2-5; 14 positions agree with TRBD2. This CDR3 contains 17 residues. V shed 4 bases and J 4 bases; nucleotides not matched to a gene: 9. From germline, CDR1 is SGHNT and CDR2 YYREEE (reference sequence). CDR3 amino acids: CASSPGLAGVGAETQYF. CDR3 bases: TGTGCCAGCAGCCCGGGACTAGCGGGAGTTGGGGCAGAGACCCAGTACTTC.

The V gene is TRBV6-5, the J gene TRBJ2-7; 13 bases align to TRBD2. The CDR3 has 15 residues. Germline V gene lookup returns CDR1 MNHEY and CDR2 SVGAGI. V lost 5 bases and J lost 7; bases outside the gene matches: 8. The CDR3 reads CASSSPGLAGWEQYF. The CDR3 nucleotides read TGTGCCAGCAGTAGTCCGGGACTAGCGGGGTGGGAGCAGTACTTC.

CDR3 coding DNA: TGTGCCAGCAGCGCGCGCCTCAGGGCTGCGAACACTGAAGCTTTCTTT. Amino acids: CASSARLRAANTEAFF. The chain uses TRBV7-9 and TRBJ1-1; D possibly corresponds to TRBD1 (5 bases). V was pared by 5 bases and J by 1 base, with 17 bases between. Germline CDR1 SEHNR, CDR2 FQNEAQ (reference sequence). The CDR3 runs 16 residues. The entire variable domain, with the rest obtained from reference TRBV7-9 and TRBJ1-1, is as follows: DTGVSQNPRHKITKRGQNVTFRCDPISEHNRLYWYRQTLGQGPEFLTYFQNEAQLEKSRLLSDRFSAERPKGSFSTLEIQRTEQGDSAMYLCASSARLRAANTEAFFGQGTRLTVV.

The chain carries TRBV4-1 and TRBJ1-1; D is perhaps TRBD1 (5 bases). V lost 1 base, J lost 1 base, and 13 bases lay in between. The CDR3 runs 16 residues. Germline-derived CDR1 and CDR2 are MGHRA and YSYEKL. This CDR3 reads CASSQGAAGRNTEAFF. The CDR3 DNA reads TGCGCCAGCAGCCAAGGGGCGGCAGGGCGGAACACTGAAGCTTTCTTT.

The chain joins TRBV10-3 to TRBJ1-6; 9 nucleotides align to TRBD1. Germline assignment: CDR1 ENHRY and CDR2 SYGVKD. Trimming at V came to 10 bases and at J to 7 bases, leaving 11 bases not matched to a gene. This CDR3 contains 15 residues. CDR3 amino acids: CATSTGTGRNSPLHF. The CDR3 DNA reads as TGTGCCACCTCGACCGGGACAGGGAGAAATTCACCCCTCCACTTT.

This chain's CDR3 is CASSQEGTGSTDTQYF. CDR3 DNA: TGTGCCAGCAGCCAAGAAGGAACAGGGAGCACAGATACGCAGTATTTT. The chain joins TRBV4-2 to TRBJ2-3; maybe TRBD1 (6 bases). The germline V gene encodes CDR1 LGHNA and CDR2 YNFKEQ. This CDR3 contains 16 residues. Trimming removed 0 bases from V and 0 bases from J, with 10 bases in between.

Concerning this clone: A read error may account for a junction end that differs from germline. The chain combines TRBV7-9 with TRBJ2-7; 8 bases line up with TRBD2. This CDR3 comprises 14 residues. CDR1 is SEHNR and CDR2 is FQNEAQ in the germline V gene (reference sequence). The CDR3 sequence is CSSSQNSGTNEQYF. The CDR3 bases are TGTTCCAGCAGCCAAAATAGCGGGACCAACGAGCAGTACTTC.

The rearrangement links TRBV5-3 to TRBJ1-5, with D perhaps matching TRBD1 (6 bases). TRBV5-3 carries the ORF label, with uncertain function. V was shortened by 7 bases and J by 5 bases, with 19 bases between the two germline ends. CDR3 length equals 15 residues. This CDR3 is CARGLSDSLDQPQHF. CDR3 in DNA: TGTGCCAGAGGTCTTTCGGACAGCCTTGATCAGCCCCAGCATTTT.

The rearrangement links TRBV6-5 to TRBJ1-5; D may be TRBD1 (5 bases). Trimming shortened V by 6 bases and J by 5 bases, and 11 bases separated the two germline ends. Per germline, CDR1 MNHEY and CDR2 SVGAGI. This CDR3 region has 13 residues. The CDR3 sequence is CASSSTVYQPQHF. The DNA for the CDR3 is TGTGCCAGCAGCTCGACAGTCTATCAGCCCCAGCATTTT.

This clone showed up many times. This chain connects TRBV9 to TRBJ2-2, with 7 bases fitting TRBD2. The CDR3 length is 14 residues. Germline V gene data show CDR1 as SGDLS and CDR2 as YYNGEE. V lost 7 bases, J lost 7 bases, and 10 bases stayed unmatched. CDR3 sequence: CASAAGDWIGELFF. CDR3 nucleotides: TGTGCCAGCGCTGCGGGGGATTGGATCGGGGAGCTGTTTTTT. Drawing the rest from reference TRBV9 and TRBJ2-2, the complete variable domain is DSGVTQTPKHLITATGQRVTLRCSPRSGDLSVYWYQQSLDQGLQFLIQYYNGEERAKGNILERFSAQQFPDLHSELNLSSLELGDSALYFCASAAGDWIGELFFGEGSRLTVL.

CDR3 loop: CASSVVSGSDTQYF. CDR3 coding DNA: TGTGCCAGCAGCGTAGTTAGCGGGTCAGATACGCAGTATTTT. The J gene is TRBJ2-3, the V gene TRBV9; 7 positions match TRBD2. CDR1 SGDLS and CDR2 YYNGEE come from the germline V gene. V lost 0 bases and J lost 4; bases outside the gene matches: 2. The CDR3 has 14 residues. The full variable domain, with the rest looked up from reference TRBV9 and TRBJ2-3, is DSGVTQTPKHLITATGQRVTLRCSPRSGDLSVYWYQQSLDQGLQFLIQYYNGEERAKGNILERFSAQQFPDLHSELNLSSLELGDSALYFCASSVVSGSDTQYFGPGTRLTVL.

The genes are TRBV5-6 and TRBJ2-7; 8 bases agree with TRBD1. The CDR3 contains 14 residues. J was trimmed by 4 bases and V by 7 bases; bases with no gene match: 10. Looked up from germline, CDR1 is SGHDT and CDR2 is YYEEEE. The CDR3, as DNA: TGTGCCAGCTGCGGACAGGGTAGAGGGTACGAGCAGTACTTC. It encodes CASCGQGRGYEQYF.